The text below deals with one T cell receptor beta chain. No antigen is known for it. The record originates from a study of immune evolution from preneoplasia to lung adenocarcinoma. General study results and limits: Later-stage lesions appeared to have more T cells, more diversity, less clonality. Normal lung had the highest top T cell clone frequencies.

Germline CDR1 and CDR2: LGHNA and YNFKEQ. The CDR3 has 13 residues. Trimming left V 4 bases short and J 1 base short, with 7 bases between. Between the mid-2010s and the late 2010s, patients underwent resection in Japan or China. The repertoire was sequenced with immunoSEQ multiplex PCR; TCRdb's copy has only in-frame clones and lacks some. Seen here are 5,000 to 6,500 clones, around four fifths observed once, and the top ten hold 3.5% to 4%. This sequence originates from a person between 65 and 79 years old with lung adenocarcinoma. The source material was FFPE adjacent normal lung tissue. The chain joins TRBV4-2 to TRBJ1-1; D not resolved. The CDR3 sequence: CASSRERNTEAFF. In DNA form, the CDR3 reads TGTGCCAGCAGCCGCGAGCGGAACACTGAAGCTTTCTTT.